Following are 21 T cell receptor beta chains from one sample sequenced in a study of spatial heterogeneity in lung cancer. Study-level points and caveats: It was found that expanded intratumoral alpha and beta TCR counts tracked tumor mutation counts.

Their antigens remain unidentified. Time point: sample taken at primary tumor resection. A single record per CDR3 protein comes from TCRdb applying MiXCR to the 5' RACE reads. This table holds 25,000 to 30,000 distinct CDR3 sequences, approximately 7% found once. This specimen was lung tumor tissue, taken at surgery. These receptor sequences come from a male donor with early-stage non-small cell lung cancer.

This clonotype was detected ten times or more. This chain connects TRBV18 to TRBJ2-2; no firm D call. With 4 bases removed from V and 4 bases from J, the gap between germline ends came to 13 bases. In germline, CDR1 is KGHSH, CDR2 LQKENI. This CDR3 contains 15 residues. CDR3 sequence reads: CASSRAAGPTGELFF. DNA for the CDR3: TGTGCCAGCTCACGTGCCGCAGGACCCACCGGGGAGCTGTTTTTT.

This clonotype has a handful of counts. This sequence joins TRBV28 and TRBJ1-2; 10 bases agree with TRBD1. The CDR3 is 16 residues long. The V gene's germline CDR1 is MDHEN and CDR2 SYDVKM. Trimming at V came to 4 bases and at J to 1 base, leaving 6 bases not matched to a gene. This CDR3 reads CASSWGQGTNNYGYTF. In DNA form, the CDR3 reads TGTGCCAGCAGTTGGGGACAGGGGACGAATAACTATGGCTACACCTTC.

This clonotype was seen many times. The CDR3: CASSTQGSTSEKLFF. Here the CDR3 DNA reads TGTGCCAGCAGTACGCAGGGTTCGACGTCCGAAAAACTGTTTTTT. V and J are TRBV6-5 and TRBJ1-4, with TRBD1 as a possible D gene (5 bases). V was pared by 5 bases and J by 8 bases, with 18 bases between. Looked up from germline, CDR1 is MNHEY and CDR2 is SVGAGI. The CDR3 has 15 amino acids.

The chain is built from TRBV4-2 and TRBJ2-5; 7 nucleotides line up with TRBD1. After removal of 5 bases from V and 3 bases from J, the junction contained 12 bases not matched to a gene. Per germline, CDR1 LGHNA and CDR2 YNFKEQ. This CDR3 has 16 amino acids. The CDR3 bases are TGTGCCAGCAGCTCCCGACAGGGATACTATGAAGAGACCCAGTACTTC. Its translation: CASSSRQGYYEETQYF.

Points on this clonotype: A much larger clone is a single base away; this may be a read error. The chain uses TRBV6-1 and TRBJ1-4, with D possibly being TRBD1 (6 bases). This CDR3 is built from 15 residues. CDR1 is MNHNS, CDR2 SASEGT, per germline. Written as DNA, the CDR3 is TGTGCCAGCAGTGCCACGGGGGCCCCTAATGGAAAACTGTTTTTT. It specifies CASSATGAPNGKLFF.

This clonotype came up many times. The chain recombines TRBV10-3 with TRBJ2-7; either TRBD1 or TRBD2 may fit D (5 bases each). The CDR3 is 14 residues long. V was cut by 3 bases and J by 4 bases, with 13 bases left in between. Germline V gives CDR1 ENHRY, CDR2 SYGVKD. Here the CDR3 reads CAISDSSGQYEQYF. The CDR3 nucleotides are TGTGCCATCAGTGACTCTTCGGGGCAGTACGAGCAGTACTTC.

This clonotype was counted at least ten times. J is TRBJ2-4 and V is TRBV7-2; no clear D. With 1 base removed from V and 5 bases from J, the gap between germline ends came to 6 bases. The CDR3 has 13 amino acids. CDR1 SGHTA and CDR2 FQGNSA come from the germline V gene. In DNA form, the CDR3 reads TGTGCCAGCAGCTTAGAGGCAGAAAACATTCAGTACTTC. This codes for CASSLEAENIQYF.

The chain combines TRBV14 with TRBJ2-7; 16 bases agree with TRBD2. CDR1 and CDR2 from the germline V gene are SGHDN and FVKESK. The CDR3 loop spans 17 amino acids. V trimming: 4 bases; J trimming: 4 bases; junction bases outside the gene matches: 7. The CDR3 DNA follows: TGTGCCAGCAGCCGAGGGACTAGCGGGGGGGCCAGATACGAGCAGTACTTC. Protein: CASSRGTSGGARYEQYF.

The chain has TRBV20-1 and TRBJ2-2; D is perhaps TRBD1 (5 bases). The CDR3 loop spans 16 amino acids. Looked up from germline, CDR1 is DFQATT and CDR2 is SNEGSKA (reference sequence). Deletions cut 0 bases from V and 1 base from J, with 12 bases between. The CDR3 is CSARDRNRMNTGELFF. DNA of the CDR3: TGCAGTGCTAGAGATAGGAACAGGATGAACACCGGGGAGCTGTTTTTT.

The chain is built from TRBV5-1 and TRBJ2-5; D ambiguous. Germline V gives CDR1 SGHRS, CDR2 YFSETQ. This CDR3 is built from 14 residues. V was pared by 1 base and J by 4 bases, with 11 bases between. The CDR3 sequence: CASSLIQLGETQYF. In DNA, the CDR3 is TGCGCCAGCAGCTTGATTCAGCTGGGAGAGACCCAGTACTTC.

This clonotype came up many times. CDR3 region: CASSGSKGHYGYTF. The CDR3 region has the DNA TGTGCCAGCTCCGGGTCTAAGGGCCACTATGGCTACACCTTC. This rearrangement joins TRBV28 to TRBJ1-2; D remains unclear. In germline, CDR1 is MDHEN, CDR2 SYDVKM. The CDR3 loop spans 14 amino acids. V was clipped by 8 bases and J by 3 bases, with 16 bases between them.

The sample holds many counts of this clonotype. The chain has TRBV5-1 and TRBJ1-1; 8 nucleotides agree with TRBD1. This CDR3 spans 14 amino acids. Germline V gives CDR1 SGHRS, CDR2 YFSETQ. V shed 6 bases and J 2 bases; nucleotides not matched to a gene: 6. CDR3 sequence (DNA): TGCGCCAGCACACCGACAGGGGACAACACTGAAGCTTTCTTT. Protein: CASTPTGDNTEAFF.

In this sample, this clonotype turned up a few times. The rearrangement uses TRBV20-1 and TRBJ2-3; TRBD1 matches at 9 bases. With 6 bases clipped from V and 6 bases from J, the junction kept 10 bases outside the gene matches. Germline V gives CDR1 DFQATT, CDR2 SNEGSKA (reference sequence). The CDR3 extends over 14 amino acids. The CDR3 spells CSASPGTGIDTQYF. In nucleotides, the CDR3 is TGCAGTGCCAGTCCCGGGACAGGGATCGATACGCAGTATTTT.

This chain uses TRBV7-2 with TRBJ1-2, with D unresolved. V lost 5 bases to trimming and J lost 4 bases, with 11 bases between them. The CDR3 is 13 amino acids. Germline V gene lookup returns CDR1 SGHTA and CDR2 FQGNSA. CDR3 sequence: CASSPGLGYGYTF. DNA of the CDR3: TGTGCCAGCAGCCCTGGGCTCGGCTATGGCTACACCTTC.

This clonotype has a count of ten or more. The chain joins TRBV4-3 to TRBJ2-7, with 10 bases matching TRBD2. V trimming: 5 bases; J trimming: 5 bases; junction bases outside the gene matches: 18. This CDR3 is 18 amino acids long. Germline values: CDR1 LGHNA, CDR2 YSLEER. The CDR3 is CASSYSGAASGGPHEQYF. CDR3 DNA: TGCGCCAGCAGCTACTCGGGGGCGGCTAGCGGGGGTCCTCACGAGCAGTACTTC.

This clonotype was counted at least ten times. V and J are TRBV5-1 and TRBJ2-7, with D perhaps assigned TRBD1 or TRBD2 (7 bases each). The CDR3 totals 16 residues. V was pared by 0 bases and J by 4 bases, with 17 bases between. Germline lookup yields CDR1 SGHRS and CDR2 YFSETQ. The CDR3 reads CASSLGAGGAQYEQYF. CDR3 sequence (DNA): TGCGCCAGCAGCTTGGGAGCAGGGGGGGCCCAGTACGAGCAGTACTTC.

This clonotype occurred a few times. The V and J genes are TRBV5-1 and TRBJ2-7; D not certain. V lost 1 base, J lost 3 bases, and 8 bases lay in between. Germline V gene data show CDR1 as SGHRS and CDR2 as YFSETQ. This CDR3 region has 13 residues. The CDR3 region is CASSLPANYEQYF. The CDR3 DNA follows: TGCGCCAGCAGCTTGCCAGCCAACTACGAGCAGTACTTC.

V and J are TRBV6-5 and TRBJ1-2; D unclear. The germline V gene encodes CDR1 MNHEY and CDR2 SVGAGI. This CDR3 has 13 residues. V was pared by 6 bases and J by 8 bases, with 16 bases between. The CDR3 protein is CASSPVEREGYTF. The DNA for the CDR3 is TGTGCCAGCAGCCCCGTTGAGAGGGAGGGCTACACCTTC.

This clonotype showed up many times. This sequence joins TRBV7-9 and TRBJ1-2, with TRBD1 identical over 8 bases. The CDR3 consists of 13 residues. J gave up 7 bases and V 4 bases, and 5 bases lay outside the gene matches. In germline, CDR1 is SEHNR, CDR2 FQNEAQ (reference sequence). This chain's CDR3 is CASSSQGVRGYTF. As DNA, the CDR3 is TGTGCCAGCAGCTCACAGGGGGTTCGTGGCTACACCTTC.

This clonotype was observed many times. This chain connects TRBV7-2 to TRBJ1-2, with D possibly TRBD1 on 5 matching bases. Germline CDR1 reads SGHTA; CDR2 reads FQGNSA. V shed 2 bases and J shed 6 bases, with 16 bases lying between them. The CDR3 has 15 amino acids. The CDR3 DNA sequence: TGTGCCAGCAGCTTATCGTTTTCGGGGACCCATGGCTACACCTTC. The encoded protein is CASSLSFSGTHGYTF.

In its sample, this clonotype was seen many times. The V call is TRBV27, the J call TRBJ1-2, with TRBD1 matching 8 bases. The CDR3 runs to 14 residues. In germline, CDR1 is MNHEY, CDR2 SMNVEV (reference sequence). With 3 bases clipped from V and 7 bases from J, the junction kept 7 bases outside the gene matches. This CDR3 is CASSLDRESSGYTF. For the CDR3, the DNA is TGTGCCAGCAGTTTGGACAGGGAAAGTAGTGGCTACACCTTC.